This T cell receptor beta chain was captured in a study of blood T cell repertoires in COVID-19. Clones were read by immunoSEQ multiplex PCR, and TCRdb kept only the in-frame ones, dropping some. The sample holds about 18,000 clones, about 91% seen once. Cohort 3 donors counted as recovered after two negative PCRs, clearance, or resolved symptoms. The trim removed 4 bases at V and 2 bases at J, leaving 3 bases unmatched. The CDR3 is 13 amino acids. Germline CDR1 SGHDT, CDR2 YYEEEE. This receptor was taken from a woman under 40 who had recovered from COVID-19. The sequencing sample was made of PBMCs or T cells enriched from blood (not recorded which). The chain links TRBV5-6 to TRBJ2-7, with TRBD1 matching over 7 bases. Written as DNA, the CDR3 is TGTGCCAGCAGCCCGGGGACAGCCTACGAGCAGTACTTC. It yields the protein CASSPGTAYEQYF.